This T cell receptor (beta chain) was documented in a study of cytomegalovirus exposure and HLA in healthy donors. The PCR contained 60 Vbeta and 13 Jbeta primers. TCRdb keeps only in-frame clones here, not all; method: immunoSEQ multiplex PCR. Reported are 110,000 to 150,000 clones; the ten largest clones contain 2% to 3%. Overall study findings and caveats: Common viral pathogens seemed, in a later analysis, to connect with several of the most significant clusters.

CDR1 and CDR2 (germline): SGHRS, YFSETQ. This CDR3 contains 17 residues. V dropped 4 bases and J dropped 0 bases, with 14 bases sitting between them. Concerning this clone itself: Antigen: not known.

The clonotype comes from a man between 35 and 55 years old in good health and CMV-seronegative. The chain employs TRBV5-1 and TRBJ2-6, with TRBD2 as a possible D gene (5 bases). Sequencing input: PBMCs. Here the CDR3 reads CASSVDLTGSGANVLTF. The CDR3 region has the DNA TGCGCCAGCAGCGTGGACTTAACGGGCTCTGGGGCCAACGTCCTGACTTTC.